This T cell receptor (beta chain) was sequenced in a study of regulatory T cells in long-lasting Graves disease. Time point here: newly diagnosed GD, antithyroid drugs for less than 3 months. Extracted PBMC RNA gave rise to the TCR library. General observations from the study: Persistent patients shared more public clonotypes (over 2,500) than new patients (approximately 900). TRBV28, TRBJ1-2 and TRBJ2-5 were favored in persistent disease.

This clonotype was observed once. The antigen remains unidentified. TCR beta libraries were built with iRepertoire HTBI primers and Arm-PCR of CDR3 regions. Via MiXCR, TCRdb re-called the multiplex PCR reads, giving one row per CDR3 protein. Altogether roughly 420,000 distinct CDR3 sequences are present, less than 20% being singletons, with the ten largest covering approximately 22%. The CDR3 spans 14 residues. CDR1 SGHNT and CDR2 YENEEA come from the germline V gene. The germline V and J ends were trimmed by 1 base and 2 bases, with 7 bases remaining between them. The sequence derives from a female donor with Graves disease. The material sequenced was peripheral blood mononuclear cells (PBMCs), taken at new diagnosis, from a patient treated with antithyroid drugs. The genes are TRBV11-3 and TRBJ2-3; D remains unclear. CDR3 sequence: CASSLGLLTDTQYF. In DNA form, the CDR3 reads TGTGCCAGCAGCTTAGGACTGCTCACAGATACGCAGTATTTT.